These 10 T cell receptor beta chains were sequenced from one sample in a study of blood T cell repertoires in COVID-19. Using immunoSEQ multiplex PCR, the repertoire was profiled, and TCRdb retains in-frame clones only, with some absent. Of about 220,000 clones detected, around 88% appear once; the ten largest clones hold roughly 14%. The sequencing sample was made of PBMCs or T cells enriched from blood (not recorded which). These receptors were taken from a woman aged 50 to 65 with acute COVID-19.

The gene calls are TRBV30 and TRBJ2-7, with 7 bases lining up with TRBD1. The CDR3 extends over 15 amino acids. J gave up 1 base and V 7 bases, and 13 bases lay outside the gene matches. Germline lookup yields CDR1 GTSNPN and CDR2 SVGIG (reference sequence). This CDR3 is CAFRSRQGRSYEQYF. The CDR3 nucleotides are TGTGCCTTCCGATCGAGACAGGGTCGGTCCTACGAGCAGTACTTC.

The chain recombines TRBV18 with TRBJ2-3; possibly TRBD1 for D (6 bases). The CDR3 is made up of 14 amino acids. V dropped 5 bases and J dropped 5 bases, with 14 bases sitting between them. Germline V gene data show CDR1 as KGHSH and CDR2 as LQKENI. CDR3 in amino acids: CASSLPGQRDTQYF. As DNA, the CDR3 is TGTGCCAGCTCATTACCGGGACAAAGAGATACGCAGTATTTT.

The CDR3 region has the DNA TGTGCCAGCAGCCAAGAAGCGGGGCCCCTGAGGGGTGAGCAGTTCTTC. It encodes CASSQEAGPLRGEQFF. The gene calls are TRBV14 and TRBJ2-1, with TRBD2 matching 7 bases. This CDR3 is built from 16 residues. The trim removed 0 bases at V and 9 bases at J, leaving 11 bases unmatched. Looked up from germline, CDR1 is SGHDN and CDR2 is FVKESK.

The J gene is TRBJ2-1, the V gene TRBV19, with 7 bases identical to TRBD2. The germline V gene has CDR1 LNHDA and CDR2 SQIVND (reference sequence). With 3 bases clipped from V and 8 bases from J, the junction kept 4 bases outside the gene matches. This CDR3 spans 13 amino acids. The CDR3 sequence: CASSIRRGDEQFF. The CDR3 nucleotides are TGTGCCAGTAGTATTCGACGGGGGGATGAGCAGTTCTTC.

The chain employs TRBV12-1 and TRBJ2-3; the table calls TRBD2, which could not be checked here. TRBV12-1 is classified as a pseudogene. There are 16 residues in the CDR3. Here the CDR3 reads CASSPEGATSTDTQYF. The CDR3 DNA follows: TGTGCCAGCAGTCCCGAAGGAGCGACTAGCACAGATACGCAGTATTTT.

V gene TRBV27 combines with J gene TRBJ2-3, with D perhaps matching TRBD2 (6 bases). From germline, CDR1 is MNHEY and CDR2 SMNVEV (reference sequence). The V end lost 2 bases, the J end lost 7 bases, and 16 bases lay between the germline ends. This CDR3 spans 15 amino acids. In DNA, the CDR3 is TGTGCCAGCAGTTTAAACTCAGGGACTGTCAATACGCAGTATTTT. It encodes CASSLNSGTVNTQYF.

This chain uses TRBV5-1 with TRBJ2-7, with 9 nucleotides matching TRBD1. This CDR3 is 15 amino acids long. Germline CDR1 and CDR2: SGHRS and YFSETQ. With 3 bases clipped from V and 6 bases from J, the junction kept 10 bases outside the gene matches. CDR3: CASSWNPGQGSEQYF. The CDR3 coding sequence is TGCGCCAGCAGCTGGAACCCGGGACAGGGATCCGAGCAGTACTTC.

This rearrangement joins TRBV28 to TRBJ1-4; 9 nucleotides match TRBD1. Trimming at V came to 7 bases and at J to 0 bases, leaving 9 bases not matched to a gene. The CDR3 spans 17 residues. Germline CDR1 MDHEN, CDR2 SYDVKM. Here the CDR3 reads CASTQDRGSTTNEKLFF. The CDR3 DNA reads as TGTGCCAGCACACAAGACAGGGGGAGCACAACTAATGAAAAACTGTTTTTT. The full variable domain, its missing parts supplied by reference TRBV28 and TRBJ1-4, is DVKVTQSSRYLVKRTGEKVFLECVQDMDHENMFWYRQDPGLGLRLIYFSYDVKMKEKGDIPEGYSVSREKKERFSLILESASTNQTSMYLCASTQDRGSTTNEKLFFGSGTQLSVL.

This clone has only one observation. The chain joins TRBV7-2 to TRBJ2-6; 9 bases are a match to TRBD1. The CDR3 has 19 amino acids. Germline V gene data show CDR1 as SGHTA and CDR2 as FQGNSA. Trimming took 0 bases from V and 0 from J; bases not matched to a gene: 6. The CDR3 nucleotides are TGTGCCAGCAGCTTAGCCACAGGGGGCTGGAGCTCTGGGGCCAACGTCCTGACTTTC. Translation: CASSLATGGWSSGANVLTF.

The chain recombines TRBV7-2 with TRBJ2-7; no definite D call. Germline CDR1 is SGHTA and CDR2 is FQGNSA. Between the trimmed V and J ends, which lost 6 bases and 0 bases, there was a span of 18 bases. CDR3 length: 16 amino acids. In nucleotides, the CDR3 is TGTGCCAGCAGACCCCGGCTGGGCCCTCTCTCCTACGAGCAGTACTTC. This translates into CASRPRLGPLSYEQYF.